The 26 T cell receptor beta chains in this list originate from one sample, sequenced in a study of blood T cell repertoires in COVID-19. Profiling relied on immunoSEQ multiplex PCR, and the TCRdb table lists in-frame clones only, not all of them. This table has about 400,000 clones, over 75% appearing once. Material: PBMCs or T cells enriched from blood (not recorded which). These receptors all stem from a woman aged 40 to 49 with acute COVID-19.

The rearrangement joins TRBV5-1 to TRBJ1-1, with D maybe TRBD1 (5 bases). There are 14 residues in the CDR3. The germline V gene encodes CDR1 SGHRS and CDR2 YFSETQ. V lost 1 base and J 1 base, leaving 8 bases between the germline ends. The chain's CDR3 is CASSLRGENTEAFF. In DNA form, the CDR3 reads TGCGCCAGCAGCTTGCGGGGGGAGAACACTGAAGCTTTCTTT.

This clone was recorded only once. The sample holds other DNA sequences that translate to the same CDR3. In nucleotides, the CDR3 is TGTGCCACCAGCAGAGGCCTAGCGGGGGCCTACAATGAGCAGTTCTTC. Encoded protein: CATSRGLAGAYNEQFF. The J gene is TRBJ2-1, the V gene TRBV15; 10 nucleotides align to TRBD2. Losses at the gene ends were 1 base for V and 2 bases for J; bases not matched to a gene: 2. CDR1 LNHNV and CDR2 YYDKDF come from the germline V gene (reference sequence). This CDR3 is built from 16 residues. Based on the CDR3 plus reference TRBV15 and TRBJ2-1, the full variable domain is DAMVIQNPRYQVTQFGKPVTLSCSQTLNHNVMYWYQQKSSQAPKLLFHYYDKDFNNEADTPDNFQSRRPNTSFCFLDIRSPGLGDTAMYLCATSRGLAGAYNEQFFGPGTRLTVL.

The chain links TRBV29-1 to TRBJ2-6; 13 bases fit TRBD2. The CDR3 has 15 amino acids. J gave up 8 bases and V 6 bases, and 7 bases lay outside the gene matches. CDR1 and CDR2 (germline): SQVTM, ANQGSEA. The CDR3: CSVDGLAGDPNVLTF. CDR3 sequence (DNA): TGCAGCGTGGATGGACTAGCGGGAGACCCCAACGTCCTGACTTTC.

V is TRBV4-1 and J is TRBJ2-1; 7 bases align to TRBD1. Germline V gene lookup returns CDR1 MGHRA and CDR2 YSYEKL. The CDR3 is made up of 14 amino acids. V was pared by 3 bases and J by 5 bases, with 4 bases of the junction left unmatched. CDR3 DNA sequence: TGCGCCAGCAGCCACGACAGGGAACACAATGAGCAGTTCTTC. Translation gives CASSHDREHNEQFF.

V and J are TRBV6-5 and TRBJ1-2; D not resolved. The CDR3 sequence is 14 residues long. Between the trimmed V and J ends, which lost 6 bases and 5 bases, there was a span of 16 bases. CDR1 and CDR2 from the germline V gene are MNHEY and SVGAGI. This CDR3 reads CASRPASSVYGYTF. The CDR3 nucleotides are TGTGCCAGCAGACCCGCTTCCTCAGTGTATGGCTACACCTTC.

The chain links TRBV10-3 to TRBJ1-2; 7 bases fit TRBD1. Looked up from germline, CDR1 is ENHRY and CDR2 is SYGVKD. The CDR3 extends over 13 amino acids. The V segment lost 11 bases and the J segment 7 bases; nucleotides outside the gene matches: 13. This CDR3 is CALRQGEGIGYTF. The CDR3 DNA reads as TGTGCCTTACGACAGGGAGAAGGAATTGGCTACACCTTC.

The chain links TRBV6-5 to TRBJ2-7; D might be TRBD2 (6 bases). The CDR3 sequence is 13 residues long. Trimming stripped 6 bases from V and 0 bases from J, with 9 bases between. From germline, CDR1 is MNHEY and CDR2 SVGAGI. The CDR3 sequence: CASSVGGSYEQYF. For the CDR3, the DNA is TGTGCCAGCAGCGTCGGGGGCTCCTACGAGCAGTACTTC.

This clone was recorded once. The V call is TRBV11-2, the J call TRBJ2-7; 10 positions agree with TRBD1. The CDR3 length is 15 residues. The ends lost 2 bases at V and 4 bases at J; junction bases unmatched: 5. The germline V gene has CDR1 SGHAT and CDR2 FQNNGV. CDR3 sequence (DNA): TGTGCCAGCAGCTTACTGGGACAGGGGCCTTACGAGCAGTACTTC. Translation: CASSLLGQGPYEQYF.

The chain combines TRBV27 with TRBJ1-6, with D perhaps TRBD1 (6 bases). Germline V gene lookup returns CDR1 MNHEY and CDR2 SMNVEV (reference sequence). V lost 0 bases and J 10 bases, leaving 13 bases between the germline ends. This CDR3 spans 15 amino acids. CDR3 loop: CASSLSVGAGSPLHF. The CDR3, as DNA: TGTGCCAGCAGTTTATCGGTGGGGGCCGGGTCACCCCTCCACTTT.

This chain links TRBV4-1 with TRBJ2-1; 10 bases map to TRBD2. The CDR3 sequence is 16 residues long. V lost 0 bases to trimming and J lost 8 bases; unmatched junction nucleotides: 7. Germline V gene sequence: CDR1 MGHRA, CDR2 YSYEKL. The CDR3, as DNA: TGCGCCAGCAGCCAAGAAGCAAGCGGGGGGGGGTATGAGCAGTTCTTC. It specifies CASSQEASGGGYEQFF.

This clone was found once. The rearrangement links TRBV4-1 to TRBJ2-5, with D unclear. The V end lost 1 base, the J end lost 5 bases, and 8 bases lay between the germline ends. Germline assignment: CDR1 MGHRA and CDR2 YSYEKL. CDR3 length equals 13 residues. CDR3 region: CASSQVALETQYF. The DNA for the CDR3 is TGCGCCAGCAGCCAAGTCGCGCTGGAGACCCAGTACTTC.

The CDR3 DNA reads as TGTGCCAGCAGCTGGGGACAGGGAGGTAATGAAAAACTGTTTTTT. Its translation: CASSWGQGGNEKLFF. J is TRBJ1-4 and V is TRBV7-8; 9 bases match TRBD1. Germline V lookup: CDR1 SGHVS, CDR2 FQNEAQ. V lost 4 bases to trimming and J lost 4 bases; unmatched junction nucleotides: 4. This CDR3 has 15 residues.

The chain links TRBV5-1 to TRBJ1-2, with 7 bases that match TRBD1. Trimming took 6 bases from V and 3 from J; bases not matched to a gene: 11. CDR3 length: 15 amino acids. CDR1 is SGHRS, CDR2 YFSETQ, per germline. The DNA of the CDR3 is TGCGCCAGCACCCCTGGACAGGCTGCTCACTATGGCTACACCTTC. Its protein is CASTPGQAAHYGYTF.

The CDR3 DNA is TGCAGTGCTAGTAGGACAGGGGGGGATGGCTACACCTTC. The encoded protein is CSASRTGGDGYTF. The chain couples TRBV20-1 to TRBJ1-2, with 10 bases identical to TRBD1. The CDR3 contains 13 residues. Germline V gene data show CDR1 as DFQATT and CDR2 as SNEGSKA (reference sequence). The V segment lost 3 bases and the J segment 6 bases; nucleotides outside the gene matches: 4.

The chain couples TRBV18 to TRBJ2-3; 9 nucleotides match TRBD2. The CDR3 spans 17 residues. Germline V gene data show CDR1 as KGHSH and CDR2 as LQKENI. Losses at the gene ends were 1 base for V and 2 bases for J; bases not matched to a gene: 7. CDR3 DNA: TGTGCCAGCTCACCACGTACTCGACTAGCGGCCACAGATACGCAGTATTTT. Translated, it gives CASSPRTRLAATDTQYF. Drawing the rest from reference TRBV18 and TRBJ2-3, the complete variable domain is NAGVMQNPRHLVRRRGQEARLRCSPMKGHSHVYWYRQLPEEGLKFMVYLQKENIIDESGMPKERFSAEFPKEGPSILRIQQVVRGDSAAYFCASSPRTRLAATDTQYFGPGTRLTVL.

The DNA for the CDR3 is TGTGCCAGCAGCGTAACACAGGGAATGAACACCGGGGAGCTGTTTTTT. Translated: CASSVTQGMNTGELFF. The genes are TRBV9 and TRBJ2-2, with D maybe TRBD1 (6 bases). This CDR3 has 16 residues. Germline CDR1 is SGDLS and CDR2 is YYNGEE. V dropped 1 base and J dropped 1 base, with 11 bases sitting between them.

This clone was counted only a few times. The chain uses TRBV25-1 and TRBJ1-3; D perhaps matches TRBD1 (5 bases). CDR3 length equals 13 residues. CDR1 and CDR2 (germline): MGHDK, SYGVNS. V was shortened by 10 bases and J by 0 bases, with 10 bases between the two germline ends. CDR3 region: CATLTDSGNTIYF. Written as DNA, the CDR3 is TGTGCCACCCTGACAGACTCTGGAAACACCATATATTTT.

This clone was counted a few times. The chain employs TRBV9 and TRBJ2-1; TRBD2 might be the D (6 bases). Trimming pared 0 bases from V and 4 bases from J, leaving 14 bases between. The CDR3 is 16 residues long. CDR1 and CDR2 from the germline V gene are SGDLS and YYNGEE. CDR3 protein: CASSVGGVPLYNEQFF. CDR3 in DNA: TGTGCCAGCAGCGTAGGGGGGGTCCCCCTATACAATGAGCAGTTCTTC. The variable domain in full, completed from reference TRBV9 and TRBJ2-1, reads DSGVTQTPKHLITATGQRVTLRCSPRSGDLSVYWYQQSLDQGLQFLIQYYNGEERAKGNILERFSAQQFPDLHSELNLSSLELGDSALYFCASSVGGVPLYNEQFFGPGTRLTVL.

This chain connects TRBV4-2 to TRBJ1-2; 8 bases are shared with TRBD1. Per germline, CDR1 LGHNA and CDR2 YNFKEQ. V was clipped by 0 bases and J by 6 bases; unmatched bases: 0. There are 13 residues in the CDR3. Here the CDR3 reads CASSQDRGHGYTF. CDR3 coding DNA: TGTGCCAGCAGCCAAGACAGGGGGCATGGCTACACCTTC.

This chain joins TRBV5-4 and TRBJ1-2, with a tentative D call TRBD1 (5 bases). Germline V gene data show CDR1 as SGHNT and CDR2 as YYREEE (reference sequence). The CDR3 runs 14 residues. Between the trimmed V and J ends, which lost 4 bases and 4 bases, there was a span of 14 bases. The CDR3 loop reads CASSPRVSAYGYTF. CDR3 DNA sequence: TGTGCCAGCAGCCCCAGGGTTTCAGCCTATGGCTACACCTTC. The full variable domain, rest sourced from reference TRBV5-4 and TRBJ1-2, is ETGVTQSPTHLIKTRGQQVTLRCSSQSGHNTVSWYQQALGQGPQFIFQYYREEENGRGNFPPRFSGLQFPNYSSELNVNALELDDSALYLCASSPRVSAYGYTFGSGTRLTVV.

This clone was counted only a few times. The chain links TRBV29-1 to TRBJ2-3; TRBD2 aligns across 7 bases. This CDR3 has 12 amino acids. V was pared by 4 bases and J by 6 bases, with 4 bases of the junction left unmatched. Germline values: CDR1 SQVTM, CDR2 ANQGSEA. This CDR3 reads CSVARGGDTQYF. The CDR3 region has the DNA TGCAGCGTTGCTAGGGGAGGGGATACGCAGTATTTT.

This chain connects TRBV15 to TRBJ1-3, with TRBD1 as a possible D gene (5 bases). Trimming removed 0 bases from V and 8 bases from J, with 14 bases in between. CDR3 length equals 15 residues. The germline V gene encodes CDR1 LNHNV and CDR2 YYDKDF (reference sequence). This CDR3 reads CATSRDGEGLDTIYF. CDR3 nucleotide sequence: TGTGCCACCAGCAGAGATGGGGAGGGGTTAGACACCATATATTTT.

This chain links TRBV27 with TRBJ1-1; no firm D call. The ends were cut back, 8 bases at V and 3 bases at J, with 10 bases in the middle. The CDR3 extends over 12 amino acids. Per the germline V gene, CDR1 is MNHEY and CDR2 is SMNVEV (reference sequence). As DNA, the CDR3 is TGTGCCAGCGGGCCTCCAGACACTGAAGCTTTCTTT. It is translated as CASGPPDTEAFF.

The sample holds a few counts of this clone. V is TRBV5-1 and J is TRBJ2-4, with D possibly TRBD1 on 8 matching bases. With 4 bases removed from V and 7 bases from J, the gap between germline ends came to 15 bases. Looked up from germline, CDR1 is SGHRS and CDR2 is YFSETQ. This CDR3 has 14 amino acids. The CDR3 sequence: CASSPGQGGNIQYF. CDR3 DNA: TGCGCCAGCAGCCCTGGACAGGGAGGGAACATTCAGTACTTC.

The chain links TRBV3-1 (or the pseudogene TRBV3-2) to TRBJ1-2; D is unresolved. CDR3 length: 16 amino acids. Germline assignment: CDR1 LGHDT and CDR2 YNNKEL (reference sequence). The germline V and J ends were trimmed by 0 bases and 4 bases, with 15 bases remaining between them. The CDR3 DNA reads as TGTGCCAGCAGCCAAGACTTTGCGGCGGCGGTCTATGGCTACACCTTC. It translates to CASSQDFAAAVYGYTF.

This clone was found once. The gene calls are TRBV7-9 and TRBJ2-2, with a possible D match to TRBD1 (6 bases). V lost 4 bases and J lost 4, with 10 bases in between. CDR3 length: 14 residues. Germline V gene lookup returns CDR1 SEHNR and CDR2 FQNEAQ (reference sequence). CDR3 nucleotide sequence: TGTGCCAGCAGCTCCAGGGACACCACCGGGGAGCTGTTTTTT. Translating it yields CASSSRDTTGELFF.